This TCR beta chain came from a study of blood T cell repertoires in COVID-19. Turning to the study itself: From the United States, Italy and Spain came samples of acute and convalescent COVID-19. The cDNA or gDNA used as material had been derived from T cells, B-cell-depleted T cells, or PBMCs.

It was during active infection that Seattle patients were enrolled and then longitudinally followed. As originally analysed: Estimation of nucleated cell counts relied on the amplification of reference gene primers. The repertoire was sequenced with immunoSEQ multiplex PCR; TCRdb's copy has only in-frame clones and lacks some. V and J calls plus clone size are reproduced from that table; the DNA served to infer D and trimming. The repertoire consists of some 150,000 clones, with approximately 86% occurring once and the leading ten covering over 0.55%. Germline CDR1 reads LNHDA; CDR2 reads SQIVND (reference sequence). V lost 3 bases and J lost 0, with 9 bases in between. The CDR3 has 14 amino acids.

The sample was peripheral blood. The rearrangement links TRBV19 to TRBJ2-7; possibly TRBD2 for D (5 bases). This receptor was taken from a man in his sixties with COVID-19, enrolled during active disease. CDR3 bases: TGTGCCAGTAGTATCGGTGGGAGCTCCTACGAGCAGTACTTC. Translated, it gives CASSIGGSSYEQYF.